A selection of T cell receptor beta chains follows, all from one sample in a study of blood T cells in healthy people across ages. Using its own MiXCR run on the 5' RACE reads, TCRdb lists one record per CDR3 protein. The data contain over 300,000 distinct CDR3 sequences, 50% to 60% of them singletons. Sequences were obtained from blood. These receptor sequences come from a man between 60 and 75 years old in good health. Both conserved end residues are part of each CDR3. Fields, in order: V gene, D gene, J gene, clone size, CDR3 protein, CDR3 DNA. D genes are given only for firm matches. Clone sizes are given selectively: once, few, many, or a class where the clone is expanded.

V gene: TRBV14
D gene: -
J gene: TRBJ1-2
clone size: -
CDR3 protein: CASSHPGTTSYGYTF
CDR3 DNA: TGTGCCAGCAGCCATCCCGGGACAACGTCCTATGGCTACACCTTC

V gene: TRBV20-1
D gene: TRBD1
J gene: TRBJ2-1
clone size: few
CDR3 protein: CSARTSRGSYNEQFF
CDR3 DNA: TGCAGTGCTAGAACATCCAGGGGGTCCTACAATGAGCAGTTCTTC

V gene: TRBV2
D gene: TRBD1
J gene: TRBJ1-6
clone size: -
CDR3 protein: CASSESAGGLAPLHF
CDR3 DNA: TGTGCCAGCAGTGAATCGGCAGGGGGATTGGCACCCCTCCACTTT

V gene: TRBV20-1
D gene: -
J gene: TRBJ2-5
clone size: -
CDR3 protein: CSAREGTLWETQYF
CDR3 DNA: TGCAGTGCTAGAGAGGGGACCCTCTGGGAGACCCAGTACTTC

V gene: TRBV29-1
D gene: TRBD2
J gene: TRBJ2-7
clone size: -
CDR3 protein: CSVESLAGGFYEQYF
CDR3 DNA: TGCAGCGTTGAATCCCTAGCGGGAGGGTTCTACGAGCAGTACTTC

V gene: TRBV29-1
D gene: TRBD2
J gene: TRBJ2-5
clone size: -
CDR3 protein: CSVRTSGRGRETQYF
CDR3 DNA: TGCAGCGTGCGCACTAGCGGGAGGGGTCGGGAGACCCAGTACTTC

V gene: TRBV12-3/TRBV12-4
D gene: TRBD1
J gene: TRBJ2-5
clone size: -
CDR3 protein: CASSPGGGGETQYF
CDR3 DNA: TGTGCCAGCAGTCCAGGGGGCGGCGGGGAGACCCAGTACTTC

V gene: TRBV20-1
D gene: -
J gene: TRBJ2-7
clone size: few
CDR3 protein: CSATPLASPYEQYF
CDR3 DNA: TGCAGTGCCACACCCTTAGCTAGTCCCTACGAGCAGTACTTC

V gene: TRBV4-1
D gene: -
J gene: TRBJ2-5
clone size: few
CDR3 protein: CASSSREQETQYF
CDR3 DNA: TGCGCCAGCAGCAGCAGGGAGCAAGAGACCCAGTACTTC

V gene: TRBV6-1
D gene: -
J gene: TRBJ2-1
clone size: -
CDR3 protein: CASSEGVLRSYNEQFF
CDR3 DNA: TGTGCCAGCAGTGAAGGGGTCTTACGCTCCTACAATGAGCAGTTCTTC

V gene: TRBV27
D gene: -
J gene: TRBJ2-3
clone size: -
CDR3 protein: CASSPELESTDTQYF
CDR3 DNA: TGTGCCAGCAGTCCAGAACTAGAAAGCACAGATACGCAGTATTTT

V gene: TRBV20-1
D gene: -
J gene: TRBJ2-7
clone size: -
CDR3 protein: CSAMVTNEQYF
CDR3 DNA: TGCAGTGCTATGGTGACCAACGAGCAGTACTTC

V gene: TRBV7-9
D gene: -
J gene: TRBJ2-1
clone size: few
CDR3 protein: CASSPVFRRDGDKGVHEQFF
CDR3 DNA: TGTGCCAGCAGCCCCGTGTTTAGGCGGGACGGCGATAAGGGGGTCCATGAGCAGTTCTTC

V gene: TRBV7-9
D gene: -
J gene: TRBJ2-5
clone size: -
CDR3 protein: CASSFRGARETQYF
CDR3 DNA: TGTGCCAGCAGCTTTAGAGGGGCGAGAGAGACCCAGTACTTC